These 26 T cell receptor beta chains were sequenced from one sample in a study of blood T cell repertoires in COVID-19. Using immunoSEQ multiplex PCR, the repertoire was profiled, and TCRdb retains in-frame clones only, with some absent. Of 200,000 to 250,000 clones in the sample, about 83% were seen once. The sample was peripheral blood. These receptors all come from a woman in her thirties with COVID-19, enrolled during active disease.

This chain uses TRBV27 with TRBJ2-1; 7 bases fit TRBD1. This CDR3 region has 15 residues. Germline V gene data show CDR1 as MNHEY and CDR2 as SMNVEV (reference sequence). Losses at the gene ends were 5 bases for V and 4 bases for J; bases not matched to a gene: 8. CDR3 sequence (DNA): TGTGCCAGCAGTCTCCCGGACAGGTTATACAATGAGCAGTTCTTC. Amino acids: CASSLPDRLYNEQFF.

The J gene is TRBJ2-7, the V gene TRBV28; 8 nucleotides match TRBD1. The V gene's germline CDR1 is MDHEN and CDR2 SYDVKM. The CDR3 runs 16 residues. The V and J ends lost 1 base and 5 bases, in that order; junction bases with no gene match: 10. Written as DNA, the CDR3 is TGTGCCAGCAGTTTATCCTTTGCAGGGGGCGGCGACGAGCAGTACTTC. This sequence encodes CASSLSFAGGGDEQYF.

The chain carries TRBV3-1 (or the pseudogene TRBV3-2) and TRBJ1-2; 11 bases line up with TRBD1. Germline V lookup: CDR1 LGHDT, CDR2 YNNKEL (reference sequence). There are 14 residues in the CDR3. J was trimmed by 4 bases and V by 3 bases; bases with no gene match: 1. The CDR3 DNA reads as TGTGCCAGCAGCCATGGACAGGGGGCCTATGGCTACACCTTC. Encoded protein: CASSHGQGAYGYTF.

The chain has TRBV4-3 and TRBJ1-1, with 7 bases aligning to TRBD1. The CDR3 loop spans 17 amino acids. The junction had 12 bases not matched to a gene; V was cut back by 0 bases and J by 5 bases. Per germline, CDR1 LGHNA and CDR2 YSLEER. The CDR3 loop reads CASSQDAAGGLLTEAFF. Written as DNA, the CDR3 is TGCGCCAGCAGCCAAGATGCGGCAGGGGGTCTATTGACTGAAGCTTTCTTT.

The chain employs TRBV18 and TRBJ2-2; 7 nucleotides line up with TRBD1. The CDR3 length is 17 residues. The germline gives CDR1 KGHSH, CDR2 LQKENI. The junction had 9 bases not matched to a gene; V was cut back by 3 bases and J by 2 bases. CDR3 residues: CASSPRTGAVNTGELFF. In DNA, the CDR3 is TGTGCCAGCTCACCGCGGACAGGCGCCGTCAACACCGGGGAGCTGTTTTTT. The whole variable domain, filled in from reference TRBV18 and TRBJ2-2, reads NAGVMQNPRHLVRRRGQEARLRCSPMKGHSHVYWYRQLPEEGLKFMVYLQKENIIDESGMPKERFSAEFPKEGPSILRIQQVVRGDSAAYFCASSPRTGAVNTGELFFGEGSRLTVL.

This clone was counted between two and nine times. This rearrangement joins TRBV7-2 to TRBJ1-5, with TRBD1 matching 8 bases. Germline assignment: CDR1 SGHTA and CDR2 FQGNSA. V lost 3 bases and J lost 3; bases outside the gene matches: 4. This CDR3 contains 15 residues. In DNA, the CDR3 is TGTGCCAGCAGCTTTAGGGGACAGGTCAATCAGCCCCAGCATTTT. Amino acid sequence: CASSFRGQVNQPQHF.

This clone was detected a few times. The genes are TRBV5-1 and TRBJ1-1; tentative D call: TRBD1 (5 bases). Germline lookup yields CDR1 SGHRS and CDR2 YFSETQ. The CDR3 spans 14 residues. Deletions cut 4 bases from V and 4 bases from J, with 14 bases between. The DNA for the CDR3 is TGCGCCAGCAGCCTGTGGGACGGGGGCACTGAAGCTTTCTTT. As protein: CASSLWDGGTEAFF.

The chain has TRBV30 and TRBJ1-3, with D perhaps TRBD1 (5 bases). Trimming stripped 3 bases from V and 0 bases from J, with 12 bases between. Looked up from germline, CDR1 is GTSNPN and CDR2 is SVGIG (reference sequence). CDR3 length equals 15 residues. CDR3: CAWSPQVLSGNTIYF. The CDR3, as DNA: TGTGCCTGGAGCCCACAGGTACTCTCTGGAAACACCATATATTTT.

This chain connects TRBV28 to TRBJ2-1; no definite D call. Germline V gene data show CDR1 as MDHEN and CDR2 as SYDVKM. V lost 8 bases and J 2 bases, leaving 10 bases between the germline ends. CDR3 size: 13 residues. Here the CDR3 reads CASAVEAYNEQFF. DNA of the CDR3: TGTGCCAGCGCGGTTGAAGCCTACAATGAGCAGTTCTTC.

In this sample, this clone turned up many times. This chain connects TRBV5-1 to TRBJ2-2; 7 bases agree with TRBD1. This CDR3 contains 15 residues. Germline V gives CDR1 SGHRS, CDR2 YFSETQ. V dropped 5 bases and J dropped 2; count of bases not matched to a gene: 6. The CDR3 nucleotides read TGCGCCAGCAGTCCCGGGGACAGAAACACCGGGGAGCTGTTTTTT. Translated, it gives CASSPGDRNTGELFF.

The chain employs TRBV2 and TRBJ1-5; D might be TRBD1 (5 bases). V lost 4 bases and J lost 0, with 13 bases in between. Germline CDR1 is SNHLY and CDR2 is FYNNEI. CDR3 length: 16 amino acids. CDR3 sequence reads: CASSGQNLLSNQPQHF. CDR3 in DNA: TGTGCCAGCAGTGGACAGAATCTGCTTAGCAATCAGCCCCAGCATTTT.

As DNA, the CDR3 is TGTGCCAGCAGTTTATCGCAGGTGTCGAACACCGGGGAGCTGTTTTTT. This encodes CASSLSQVSNTGELFF. The V gene is TRBV27, the J gene TRBJ2-2; D gene uncertain. Germline V lookup: CDR1 MNHEY, CDR2 SMNVEV (reference sequence). Trimming took 0 bases from V and 0 from J, leaving 8 bases between them. The CDR3 spans 16 residues.

J is TRBJ1-2 and V is TRBV29-1; 7 nucleotides align to TRBD1. The CDR3 is made up of 14 amino acids. V trimming: 2 bases; J trimming: 3 bases; junction bases outside the gene matches: 6. Germline V CDR1 and CDR2: SQVTM, ANQGSEA. The chain's CDR3 is CSVEQRGPDYGYTF. Here the CDR3 DNA reads TGCAGCGTTGAACAAAGGGGGCCGGACTATGGCTACACCTTC.

This rearrangement joins TRBV3-1 (or the pseudogene TRBV3-2) to TRBJ2-3; 10 bases align to TRBD2. Unmatched junction bases numbered 6, after V lost 4 bases and J lost 2 bases. Germline V gene data show CDR1 as LGHDT and CDR2 as YNNKEL (reference sequence). This CDR3 has 16 residues. The CDR3 DNA reads as TGTGCCAGCAGCCCTCTAGCGGGGGTTCCCACAGATACGCAGTATTTT. Its translation is CASSPLAGVPTDTQYF.

The chain joins TRBV2 to TRBJ1-3, with D perhaps TRBD1 (5 bases). The CDR3 has 13 residues. V gave up 8 bases and J gave up 1 base, with 9 bases separating them. CDR1 is SNHLY and CDR2 is FYNNEI in the germline V gene. The CDR3 sequence: CASPTGSGNTIYF. The CDR3 coding sequence is TGTGCCAGCCCAACAGGTTCTGGAAACACCATATATTTT.

The chain has TRBV7-9 and TRBJ2-3; weak D call: TRBD2 (6 bases). The germline V and J ends were trimmed by 0 bases and 1 base, with 14 bases remaining between them. Germline V lookup: CDR1 SEHNR, CDR2 FQNEAQ (reference sequence). The CDR3 has 17 residues. The CDR3 loop is CASSLAEGMRGTDTQYF. The CDR3 DNA is TGTGCCAGCAGCTTAGCGGAGGGGATGCGTGGCACAGATACGCAGTATTTT. Based on the CDR3 plus reference TRBV7-9 and TRBJ2-3, the full variable domain is DTGVSQNPRHKITKRGQNVTFRCDPISEHNRLYWYRQTLGQGPEFLTYFQNEAQLEKSRLLSDRFSAERPKGSFSTLEIQRTEQGDSAMYLCASSLAEGMRGTDTQYFGPGTRLTVL.

The rearrangement uses TRBV19 and TRBJ1-6; 7 nucleotides align to TRBD1. V lost 1 base to trimming and J lost 9 bases; unmatched junction nucleotides: 6. The CDR3 covers 15 residues. The germline V gene encodes CDR1 LNHDA and CDR2 SQIVND (reference sequence). The CDR3 coding sequence is TGTGCCAGTAGTATAGGGGTGGGACAGAGTTCACCCCTCCACTTT. Protein product: CASSIGVGQSSPLHF.

This clone was observed at least ten times. The V gene is TRBV19, the J gene TRBJ1-2; D gene ambiguous. Germline values: CDR1 LNHDA, CDR2 SQIVND (reference sequence). CDR3 length equals 14 residues. V lost 7 bases and J lost 8, with 20 bases in between. This CDR3 reads CASILRLSSWGYTF. CDR3 nucleotides: TGTGCCAGTATCCTGAGGTTATCCAGTTGGGGCTACACCTTC.

V gene TRBV27 combines with J gene TRBJ1-3; TRBD1 might be the D (6 bases). Between the trimmed V and J ends, which lost 3 bases and 4 bases, there was a span of 10 bases. This CDR3 is built from 14 residues. The germline V gene has CDR1 MNHEY and CDR2 SMNVEV (reference sequence). The CDR3 region has the DNA TGTGCCAGCAGTTTGACAGGCCAAGGAAACACCATATATTTT. Protein: CASSLTGQGNTIYF.

This clone was found a few times. V usage is TRBV7-2 and J usage is TRBJ2-1, with D unresolved. V lost 5 bases, J lost 6 bases, and 17 bases lay in between. Germline CDR1 SGHTA, CDR2 FQGNSA. This CDR3 has 15 residues. The CDR3 region is CASSPRSAVFNEQFF. The CDR3 DNA reads as TGTGCCAGCAGCCCCCGGAGCGCCGTATTCAATGAGCAGTTCTTC. Based on the CDR3 plus reference TRBV7-2 and TRBJ2-1, the full variable domain is GAGVSQSPSNKVTEKGKDVELRCDPISGHTALYWYRQSLGQGLEFLIYFQGNSAPDKSGLPSDRFSAERTGGSVSTLTIQRTQQEDSAVYLCASSPRSAVFNEQFFGPGTRLTVL.

This clone has just one count. The V gene is TRBV19, the J gene TRBJ1-2; D may be TRBD1 (6 bases). CDR1 is LNHDA and CDR2 is SQIVND in the germline V gene (reference sequence). The CDR3 has 15 residues. V lost 7 bases to trimming and J lost 4 bases, with 19 bases between them. CDR3: CASNPTGTTSYGYTF. The CDR3 DNA sequence: TGTGCCAGTAACCCTACAGGGACAACCTCCTATGGCTACACCTTC.

V gene TRBV4-3 combines with J gene TRBJ2-1, with TRBD2 identical over 7 bases. V shed 0 bases, J shed 6 bases, and the junction held 11 bases outside the gene matches. This CDR3 spans 17 amino acids. Germline V gene lookup returns CDR1 LGHNA and CDR2 YSLEER. The CDR3 nucleotides are TGCGCCAGCAGCCAAGAATTTTGGGGGGGTGGATCCAATGAGCAGTTCTTC. Its protein product is CASSQEFWGGGSNEQFF.

This clone was detected only a few times. The rearrangement joins TRBV7-9 to TRBJ2-7; D gene uncertain. CDR1 is SEHNR, CDR2 FQNEAQ, per germline (reference sequence). V was trimmed by 5 bases and J by 3 bases, leaving 11 bases between them. CDR3 length: 13 residues. For the CDR3, the DNA is TGTGCCAGCAGCCCCGGTTCCTACTACGAGCAGTACTTC. Translated: CASSPGSYYEQYF.

V is TRBV28 and J is TRBJ1-2; D might be TRBD1 (6 bases). The V gene's germline CDR1 is MDHEN and CDR2 SYDVKM. CDR3 length: 12 residues. The V end was cut by 6 bases, the J end by 9 bases, with 14 bases between. The CDR3 spells CASRVQQGSYTF. DNA for the CDR3: TGTGCCAGCAGGGTTCAACAGGGTAGCTACACCTTC.

The J gene is TRBJ2-1, the V gene TRBV6-5; tentatively, D is TRBD2 (6 bases). Trimming removed 7 bases at V and 1 base at J, with 14 bases between. Per germline, CDR1 MNHEY and CDR2 SVGAGI. This CDR3 contains 15 residues. This chain's CDR3 is CASKVREISYNEQFF. The CDR3 DNA reads as TGTGCCAGCAAGGTACGGGAGATATCCTACAATGAGCAGTTCTTC.

The gene calls are TRBV11-1 and TRBJ2-1; 9 nucleotides line up with TRBD2. After removal of 3 bases from V and 3 bases from J, the junction contained 6 bases not matched to a gene. Germline V CDR1 and CDR2: SGHAT, FQDESV (reference sequence). This CDR3 contains 16 residues. Written as DNA, the CDR3 is TGTGCCAGCAGCTTGAGACTAGCGGACATCTACAATGAGCAGTTCTTC. Encoded protein: CASSLRLADIYNEQFF.